Following are 3 T cell receptor beta chains from one sample sequenced in a study of blood T cell repertoires in COVID-19. Clones were read by immunoSEQ multiplex PCR, and TCRdb kept only the in-frame ones, dropping some. The sample shows 180,000 or so clones, 70% to 90% of them seen only once. Material: peripheral blood. The origin of the receptors is a woman aged 80 or older in a cohort sampled during active or convalescent COVID-19.

The chain couples TRBV7-9 to TRBJ2-5; tentative D call: TRBD1 (6 bases). The CDR3 extends over 13 amino acids. Germline CDR1 reads SEHNR; CDR2 reads FQNEAQ (reference sequence). V lost 3 bases and J lost 2, with 7 bases in between. Written as DNA, the CDR3 is TGTGCCAGCAGCTTTGGACAGCAAGAGACCCAGTACTTC. Amino acid sequence: CASSFGQQETQYF. The variable domain in full, completed from reference TRBV7-9 and TRBJ2-5, reads DTGVSQNPRHKITKRGQNVTFRCDPISEHNRLYWYRQTLGQGPEFLTYFQNEAQLEKSRLLSDRFSAERPKGSFSTLEIQRTEQGDSAMYLCASSFGQQETQYFGPGTRLLVL.

The V gene is TRBV12-3 or TRBV12-4, the J gene TRBJ1-1; 7 bases fit TRBD1. V lost 6 bases and J lost 8; bases outside the gene matches: 3. The CDR3 loop spans 11 amino acids. This CDR3 is CASRGQIEAFF. The CDR3 nucleotides are TGTGCCAGCAGGGGACAGATAGAAGCTTTCTTT.

This clone was recorded a few times. V and J are TRBV6-1 and TRBJ1-1; D remains unclear. CDR3 length: 13 amino acids. Germline CDR1 and CDR2: MNHNS and SASEGT. V lost 1 base, J lost 8 bases, and 11 bases lay in between. The CDR3 reads CASSEVGRGEAFF. The CDR3 nucleotides read TGTGCCAGCAGTGAAGTGGGGAGAGGAGAAGCTTTCTTT.